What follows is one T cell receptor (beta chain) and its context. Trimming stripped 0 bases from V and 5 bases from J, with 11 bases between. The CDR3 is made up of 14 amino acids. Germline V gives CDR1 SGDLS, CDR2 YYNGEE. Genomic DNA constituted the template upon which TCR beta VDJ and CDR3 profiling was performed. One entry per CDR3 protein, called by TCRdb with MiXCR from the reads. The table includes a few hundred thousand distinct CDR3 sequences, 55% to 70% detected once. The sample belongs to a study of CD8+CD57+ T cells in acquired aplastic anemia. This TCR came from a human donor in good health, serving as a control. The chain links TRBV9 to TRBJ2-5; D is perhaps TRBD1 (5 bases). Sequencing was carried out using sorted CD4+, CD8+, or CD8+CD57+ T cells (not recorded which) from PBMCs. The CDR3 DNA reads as TGTGCCAGCAGCGTAGAGGGGCCCCCGGAGACCCAGTACTTC. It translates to CASSVEGPPETQYF. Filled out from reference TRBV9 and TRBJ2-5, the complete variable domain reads DSGVTQTPKHLITATGQRVTLRCSPRSGDLSVYWYQQSLDQGLQFLIQYYNGEERAKGNILERFSAQQFPDLHSELNLSSLELGDSALYFCASSVEGPPETQYFGPGTRLLVL.